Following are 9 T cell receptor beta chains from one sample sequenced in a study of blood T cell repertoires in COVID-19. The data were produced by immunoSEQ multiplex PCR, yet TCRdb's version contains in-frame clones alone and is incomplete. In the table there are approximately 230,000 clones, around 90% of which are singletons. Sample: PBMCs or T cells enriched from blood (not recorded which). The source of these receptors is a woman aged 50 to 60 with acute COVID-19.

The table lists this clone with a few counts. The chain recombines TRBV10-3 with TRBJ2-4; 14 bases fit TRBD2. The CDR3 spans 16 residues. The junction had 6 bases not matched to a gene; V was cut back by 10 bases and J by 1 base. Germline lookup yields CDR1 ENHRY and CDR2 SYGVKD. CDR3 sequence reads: CATGTSGSEAKNIQYF. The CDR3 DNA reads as TGTGCCACCGGGACTAGCGGGAGTGAGGCCAAAAACATTCAGTACTTC.

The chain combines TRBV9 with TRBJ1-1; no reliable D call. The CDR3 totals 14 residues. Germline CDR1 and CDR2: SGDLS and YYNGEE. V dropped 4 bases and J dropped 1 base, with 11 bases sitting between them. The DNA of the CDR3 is TGTGCCAGCAGCCCGCAGGCGGGGAACACTGAAGCTTTCTTT. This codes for CASSPQAGNTEAFF.

The CDR3 DNA is TGTGCCAGCAGAAGTGTGAGGACAGGGGTATGGGAGCAGTACTTC. This codes for CASRSVRTGVWEQYF. V and J are TRBV28 and TRBJ2-7; 9 bases map to TRBD1. Germline-derived CDR1 and CDR2 are MDHEN and SYDVKM. The CDR3 totals 15 residues. After removal of 6 bases from V and 7 bases from J, the junction contained 13 bases not matched to a gene. The complete variable domain, with remaining parts taken from reference TRBV28 and TRBJ2-7, reads DVKVTQSSRYLVKRTGEKVFLECVQDMDHENMFWYRQDPGLGLRLIYFSYDVKMKEKGDIPEGYSVSREKKERFSLILESASTNQTSMYLCASRSVRTGVWEQYFGPGTRLTVT.

The CDR3 loop is CASAKSGTGVTGANVLTF. In nucleotides, the CDR3 is TGTGCCAGCGCGAAGTCCGGGACAGGGGTAACTGGGGCCAACGTCCTGACTTTC. J is TRBJ2-6 and V is TRBV27; 10 nucleotides align to TRBD1. Germline V gene lookup returns CDR1 MNHEY and CDR2 SMNVEV (reference sequence). The V gene end was trimmed by 8 bases and the J gene end by 2 bases; junction bases not matched to a gene: 12. The CDR3 runs to 18 residues.

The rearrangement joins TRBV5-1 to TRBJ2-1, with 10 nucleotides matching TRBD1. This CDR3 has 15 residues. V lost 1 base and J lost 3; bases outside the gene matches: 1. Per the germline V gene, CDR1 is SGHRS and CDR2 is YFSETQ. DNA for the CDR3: TGCGCCAGCAGCTTGAGGACAGGGGGCTACAATGAGCAGTTCTTC. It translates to CASSLRTGGYNEQFF.

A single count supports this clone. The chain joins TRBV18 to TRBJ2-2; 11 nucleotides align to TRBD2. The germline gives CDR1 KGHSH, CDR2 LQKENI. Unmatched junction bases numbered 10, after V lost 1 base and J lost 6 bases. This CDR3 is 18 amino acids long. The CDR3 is CASSPRITSGRGSGELFF. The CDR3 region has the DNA TGTGCCAGCTCACCACGAATCACTAGCGGGAGAGGTTCCGGGGAGCTGTTTTTT.

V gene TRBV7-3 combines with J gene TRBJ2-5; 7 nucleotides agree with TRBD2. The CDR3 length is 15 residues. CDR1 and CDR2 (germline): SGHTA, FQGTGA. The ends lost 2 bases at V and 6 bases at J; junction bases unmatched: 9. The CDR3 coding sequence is TGTGCCAGCAGCTTATTCCACGGCGGGAGTAAGACCCAGTACTTC. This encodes CASSLFHGGSKTQYF.

The CDR3 DNA sequence: TGTGCCAGCACCAAGGACAGGGAAATGGCGTACTATGGCTACACCTTC. Amino acids: CASTKDREMAYYGYTF. This chain uses TRBV27 with TRBJ1-2; 8 bases match TRBD1. The ends lost 7 bases at V and 3 bases at J; junction bases unmatched: 13. The germline V gene encodes CDR1 MNHEY and CDR2 SMNVEV (reference sequence). This CDR3 region has 16 residues.

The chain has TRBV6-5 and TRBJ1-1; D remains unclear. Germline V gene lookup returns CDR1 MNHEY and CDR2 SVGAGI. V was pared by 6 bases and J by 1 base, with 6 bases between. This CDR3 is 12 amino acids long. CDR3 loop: CASSESNTEAFF. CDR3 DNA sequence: TGTGCCAGCAGCGAGTCGAACACTGAAGCTTTCTTT.